The 4 T cell receptor beta chains below come from one sample, sequenced in a study of T cells after yellow fever vaccination. TCRdb itself ran the 5' RACE reads through MiXCR, one entry per CDR3 protein. This sample has 620,000 or so distinct CDR3 sequences; 12% occur once, and the top ten carry just under 15%. The sample in question was PBMCs, obtained on the day of the yellow fever booster vaccination. The receptor set was obtained from a man between 25 and 39 years old who received the YFV17D yellow fever vaccine.

The DNA for the CDR3 is TGTGCCAGCTTACCAGGAAACACAGATACGCAGTATTTT. Translating gives CASLPGNTDTQYF. The rearrangement links TRBV28 to TRBJ2-3; D not certain. This CDR3 is built from 13 residues. V was trimmed by 8 bases and J by 2 bases, leaving 11 bases between them. Per germline, CDR1 MDHEN and CDR2 SYDVKM.

This clonotype was observed at least ten times. This rearrangement joins TRBV28 to TRBJ2-1, with D perhaps TRBD1 or TRBD2 (5 bases each). Germline CDR1 and CDR2: MDHEN and SYDVKM. The CDR3 contains 14 residues. V lost 2 bases to trimming and J lost 4 bases, with 9 bases between them. The CDR3 DNA reads as TGTGCCAGCAGTTTAGGGGGAAAGTACAATGAGCAGTTCTTC. Translation: CASSLGGKYNEQFF.

This clonotype was seen a few times. The rearrangement links TRBV19 to TRBJ1-2; D unresolved. CDR3 size: 13 residues. Trimming cost V 8 bases and J 3 bases, with 13 bases left between them. The germline gives CDR1 LNHDA, CDR2 SQIVND (reference sequence). The CDR3 sequence is CASYSGPYYGYTF. CDR3 nucleotide sequence: TGTGCCAGTTACTCTGGACCGTACTATGGCTACACCTTC.

This clonotype was picked up a small number of times. This chain uses TRBV7-8 with TRBJ2-5, with D perhaps matching TRBD2 (7 bases). The CDR3 extends over 16 amino acids. CDR1 is SGHVS, CDR2 FQNEAQ, per germline. Trimming removed 4 bases from V and 4 bases from J, with 19 bases in between. CDR3 sequence reads: CASSSGELAFLETQYF. The CDR3, as DNA: TGTGCCAGCAGCTCAGGGGAACTAGCGTTTCTAGAGACCCAGTACTTC.